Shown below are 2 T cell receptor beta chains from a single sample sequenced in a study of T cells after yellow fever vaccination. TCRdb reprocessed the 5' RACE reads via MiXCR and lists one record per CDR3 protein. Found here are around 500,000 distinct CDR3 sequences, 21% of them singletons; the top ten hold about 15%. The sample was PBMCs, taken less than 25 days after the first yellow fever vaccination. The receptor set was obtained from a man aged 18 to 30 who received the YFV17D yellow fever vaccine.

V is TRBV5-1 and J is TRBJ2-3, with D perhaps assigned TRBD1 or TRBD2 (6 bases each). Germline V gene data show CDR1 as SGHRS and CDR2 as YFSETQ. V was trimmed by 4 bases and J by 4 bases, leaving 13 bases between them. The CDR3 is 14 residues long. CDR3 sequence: CASSGGPQADTQYF. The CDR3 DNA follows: TGCGCCAGCAGCGGGGGGCCGCAAGCAGATACGCAGTATTTT.

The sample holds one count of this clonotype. The CDR3 loop reads CASSSFGTSGGILTDTQYF. CDR3 sequence (DNA): TGTGCCAGCAGCTCGTTCGGGACTAGCGGGGGAATACTCACAGATACGCAGTATTTT. The J gene is TRBJ2-3, the V gene TRBV7-3, with TRBD2 matching 14 bases. The CDR3 runs 19 residues. The V segment lost 4 bases and the J segment 2 bases; nucleotides outside the gene matches: 11. CDR1 and CDR2 from the germline V gene are SGHTA and FQGTGA.